Below, 5 T cell receptor beta chains from the same sample are listed, as sequenced in a study of spatial heterogeneity in lung cancer (dated by TCRdb to the late 2010s). Libraries were constructed by 5' RACE. Sequenced on a NextSeq 500. Using fastp at Q25 and MiXCR, TCRdb reprocessed the public reads and kept productive beta chains. Each entry is one CDR3 protein sequence, shown with its most common DNA and genes. The sample profile shows about 43,000 distinct CDR3 sequences; roughly 20% of them were found once. The ten largest make up approximately 7.2% of the sample. The sample's time point label is to be understood as: blood at routine non-recurrence follow-up after resection. Source: PBMCs, taken at follow-up. These receptors all stem from a female donor with early-stage non-small cell lung cancer.

The CDR3 reads CASSLARSSYNEQFF. CDR3 sequence (DNA): TGCGCCAGCAGCTTGGCTAGGAGCTCCTACAATGAGCAGTTCTTC. This chain links TRBV5-1 with TRBJ2-1; D is unresolved. Trimming removed 0 bases at V and 0 bases at J, with 7 bases between. Germline V gives CDR1 SGHRS, CDR2 YFSETQ. The CDR3 runs 15 residues.

This clonotype came up a few times. V is TRBV9 and J is TRBJ1-2, with D unclear. The CDR3 is 14 amino acids. CDR1 is SGDLS, CDR2 YYNGEE, per germline. Trimming removed 2 bases from V and 4 bases from J, with 12 bases in between. The DNA for the CDR3 is TGTGCCAGCAGCGTCTCTGGCACATTCTATGGCTACACCTTC. Encoded protein: CASSVSGTFYGYTF.

This clonotype was detected a few times. The chain employs TRBV6-5 and TRBJ2-1, with 13 bases fitting TRBD2. This CDR3 has 23 amino acids. The germline V gene has CDR1 MNHEY and CDR2 SVGAGI. J gave up 0 bases and V 2 bases, and 19 bases lay outside the gene matches. The CDR3 reads CASSYPRRTATGTSGTSYNEQFF. The DNA of the CDR3 is TGTGCCAGCAGTTACCCGAGACGTACAGCAACCGGGACTAGCGGGACCTCCTACAATGAGCAGTTCTTC.

The chain has TRBV4-2 and TRBJ2-1; 11 bases align to TRBD2. The CDR3 runs to 15 residues. Unmatched junction bases numbered 4, after V lost 4 bases and J lost 5 bases. CDR1 is LGHNA and CDR2 is YNFKEQ in the germline V gene. The CDR3 here is CASSRLAGGDNEQFF. The CDR3 DNA reads as TGTGCCAGCAGCCGGCTAGCGGGAGGTGACAATGAGCAGTTCTTC.

The V call is TRBV11-2, the J call TRBJ2-1; TRBD2 matches 12 bases. With 1 base clipped from V and 7 bases from J, the junction kept 8 bases outside the gene matches. The germline V gene encodes CDR1 SGHAT and CDR2 FQNNGV. The CDR3 has 17 amino acids. CDR3 protein: CASSLARLAGVRNEQFF. The CDR3 DNA reads TGTGCCAGCAGCTTAGCCAGACTAGCGGGAGTCCGGAATGAGCAGTTCTTC. Based on the CDR3 plus reference TRBV11-2 and TRBJ2-1, the full variable domain is EAGVAQSPRYKIIEKRQSVAFWCNPISGHATLYWYQQILGQGPKLLIQFQNNGVVDDSQLPKDRFSAERLKGVDSTLKIQPAKLEDSAVYLCASSLARLAGVRNEQFFGPGTRLTVL.